This TCR beta chain was sequenced in a study of T cell responses to AZD1222 COVID-19 vaccine. Germline V gene sequence: CDR1 MNHEY, CDR2 SVGAGI. V was shortened by 10 bases and J by 5 bases, with 15 bases between the two germline ends. The CDR3 spans 13 residues. Assay used: immunoSEQ multiplex PCR; TCRdb lists only in-frame clones, some missing. The sample holds approximately 120,000 clones, 93% seen once. The rearrangement uses TRBV6-5 and TRBJ1-5, with D unclear. Here the sequenced sample was peripheral blood, taken on day 0 of AZD1222 vaccination. The sequence was collected from an adult in good health. The CDR3 nucleotides read TGTGCCACCAGAGACACCATTGATCAGCCCCAGCATTTT. Protein sequence: CATRDTIDQPQHF.